The source of this T cell receptor beta chain is a study of cytomegalovirus exposure and HLA in healthy donors. Study outcomes and limitations: Exclusion applied to some V segments, including TRBV6-2 and TRBV6-3, as they were indistinguishable. It was fewer than 200 TCR beta chains that were listed as cytomegalovirus-associated.

In regard to this clone: The antigen is undetermined.

Germline V gene sequence: CDR1 SNHLY, CDR2 FYNNEI. V dropped 6 bases and J dropped 6 bases, with 9 bases sitting between them. The CDR3 is 12 residues long. Though nominally healthy at sampling, donors likely had unrecorded immune exposures. The PCR was carried out with 60 Vbeta primers and 13 Jbeta primers. Some clones are missing from TCRdb's copy, which holds only in-frame ones; the method was immunoSEQ multiplex PCR. The sample shows roughly 97,000 clones, roughly a tenth of them seen only once. This TCR derives from a man aged 35 to 55 in good health and CMV-seropositive. Source material: PBMCs. The chain employs TRBV2 and TRBJ1-5, with no clear D. The CDR3 loop is CASRADSQPQHF. The CDR3 DNA follows: TGTGCCAGCAGAGCCGATAGTCAGCCCCAGCATTTT.